This TCR beta chain is from a study of OX40 agonist ivuxolimab in advanced cancers. About the study: Aged roughly 20 to 85 with a mean of 60 years, they were 75% to 85% male. Study-level findings and limits: Among expanded peripheral T cells, antigen specificity went undetermined.

Baseline, cycle 4 day 1, and cycle 7 day 1 were the blood sampling points. The CDR3 spans 14 residues. Trimming stripped 2 bases from V and 4 bases from J, with 10 bases between. Germline V gene lookup returns CDR1 MNHEY and CDR2 SVGAGI. As concerns this clone: Its target is unknown.

The repertoire was sequenced with immunoSEQ multiplex PCR; TCRdb's copy has only in-frame clones and lacks some. The data show some 45,000 clones, approximately 86% seen once. This sequence originates from an adult with an advanced solid tumor such as melanoma, head and neck, liver or kidney cancer. The sample was CD4+ or CD8+ T cells sorted from blood, taken in a trial of the OX40 agonist ivuxolimab. The chain is built from TRBV6-5 and TRBJ2-3; no definite D call. CDR3 bases: TGTGCCAGCAGTTACGGGGTCGGATCAGATACGCAGTATTTT. Protein sequence: CASSYGVGSDTQYF.